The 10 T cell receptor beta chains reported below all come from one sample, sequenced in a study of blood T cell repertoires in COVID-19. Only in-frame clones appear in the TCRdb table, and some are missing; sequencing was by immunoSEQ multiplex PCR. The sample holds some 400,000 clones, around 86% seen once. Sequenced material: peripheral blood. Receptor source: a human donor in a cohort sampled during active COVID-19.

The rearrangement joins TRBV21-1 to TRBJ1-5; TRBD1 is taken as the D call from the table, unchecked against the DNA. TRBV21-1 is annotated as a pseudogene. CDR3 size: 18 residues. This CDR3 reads CASNHPQTGGNGNQPQHF. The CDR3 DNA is TGTGCCAGCAACCATCCCCAAACAGGGGGCAATGGCAATCAGCCCCAGCATTTT.

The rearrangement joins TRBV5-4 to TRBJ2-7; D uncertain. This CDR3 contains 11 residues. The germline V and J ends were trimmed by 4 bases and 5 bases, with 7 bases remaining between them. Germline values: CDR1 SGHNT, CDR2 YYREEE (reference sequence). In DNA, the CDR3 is TGTGCCAGCAGCACCGAGAACGAGCAGTACTTC. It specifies CASSTENEQYF.

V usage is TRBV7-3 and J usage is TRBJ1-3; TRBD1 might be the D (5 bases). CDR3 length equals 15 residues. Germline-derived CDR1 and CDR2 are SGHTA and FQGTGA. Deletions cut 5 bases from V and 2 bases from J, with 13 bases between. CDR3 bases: TGTGCCAGCAGCCGATCGGGGGGTGCTGGAAACACCATATATTTT. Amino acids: CASSRSGGAGNTIYF.

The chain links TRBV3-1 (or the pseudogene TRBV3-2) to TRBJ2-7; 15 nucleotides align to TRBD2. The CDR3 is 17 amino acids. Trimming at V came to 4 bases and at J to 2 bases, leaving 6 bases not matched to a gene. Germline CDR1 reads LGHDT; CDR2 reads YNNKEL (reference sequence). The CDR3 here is CASSLGTSGRTPYEQYF. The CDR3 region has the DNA TGTGCCAGCAGCCTTGGGACTAGCGGGAGGACCCCCTACGAGCAGTACTTC.

The CDR3 spells CASSDRGSYQPQHF. CDR3 nucleotide sequence: TGTGCCAGTAGTGACAGGGGGTCTTATCAGCCCCAGCATTTT. The chain carries TRBV19 and TRBJ1-5; 9 nucleotides agree with TRBD1. In germline, CDR1 is LNHDA, CDR2 SQIVND (reference sequence). The CDR3 extends over 14 amino acids. The trim removed 5 bases at V and 5 bases at J, leaving 4 bases unmatched.

CDR3 loop: CASSTSRGEYF. CDR3 nucleotide sequence: TGTGCCAGCAGTACATCCCGAGGAGAGTATTTT. The J gene is TRBJ2-3, the V gene TRBV28, with D uncertain. The CDR3 is 11 amino acids. CDR1 MDHEN and CDR2 SYDVKM come from the germline V gene. Trimming removed 5 bases from V and 13 bases from J, with 13 bases in between.

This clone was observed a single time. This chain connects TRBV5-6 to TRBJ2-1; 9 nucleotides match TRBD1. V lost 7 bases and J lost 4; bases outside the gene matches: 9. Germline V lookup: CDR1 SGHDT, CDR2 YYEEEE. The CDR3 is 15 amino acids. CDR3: CASAVRDRAYNEQFF. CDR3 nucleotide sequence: TGTGCCAGCGCGGTCCGGGACAGGGCTTACAATGAGCAGTTCTTC.

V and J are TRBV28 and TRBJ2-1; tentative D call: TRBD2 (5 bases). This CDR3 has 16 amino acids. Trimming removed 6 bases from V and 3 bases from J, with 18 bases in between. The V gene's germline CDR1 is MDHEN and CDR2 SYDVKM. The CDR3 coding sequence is TGTGCCAGCAGACCCAACCACGGGGATGTCTACAATGAGCAGTTCTTC. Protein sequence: CASRPNHGDVYNEQFF.

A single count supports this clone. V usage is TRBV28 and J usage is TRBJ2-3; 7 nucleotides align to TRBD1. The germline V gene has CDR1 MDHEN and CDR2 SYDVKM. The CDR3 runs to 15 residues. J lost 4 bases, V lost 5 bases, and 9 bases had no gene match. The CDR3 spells CASSIHRGTSDTQYF. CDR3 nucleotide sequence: TGTGCCAGCAGTATTCACAGGGGAACGTCAGATACGCAGTATTTT. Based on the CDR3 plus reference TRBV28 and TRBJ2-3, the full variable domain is DVKVTQSSRYLVKRTGEKVFLECVQDMDHENMFWYRQDPGLGLRLIYFSYDVKMKEKGDIPEGYSVSREKKERFSLILESASTNQTSMYLCASSIHRGTSDTQYFGPGTRLTVL.

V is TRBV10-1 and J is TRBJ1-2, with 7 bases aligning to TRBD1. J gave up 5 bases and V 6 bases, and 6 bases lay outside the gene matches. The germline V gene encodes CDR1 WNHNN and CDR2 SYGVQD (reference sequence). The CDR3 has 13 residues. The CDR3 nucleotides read TGCGCCAGCAGCCCCGGACAGGATTATGGCTACACCTTC. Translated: CASSPGQDYGYTF.